These 28 T cell receptor beta chains were sequenced from one sample in a study of shared clonotypes between healthy human individuals. Measured with immunoSEQ multiplex PCR; TCRdb has only the in-frame clones, and not every one. There are millions of clones in the sample; approximately 94% occur only once, and roughly 1% lies in the top ten. Selected positively for CCR7 and CD45RO-negative, naive CD8 cells excluded terminally differentiated effector memory CD45RA+ cells. Sample: naive CD8+ T cells sorted from blood. The receptors derive from a man aged 18 to 35 in good health.

The J gene is TRBJ2-7, the V gene TRBV9; the D is unclear. Per germline, CDR1 SGDLS and CDR2 YYNGEE. CDR3 size: 12 residues. Trimming shortened V by 4 bases and J by 7 bases, and 12 bases separated the two germline ends. CDR3 DNA: TGTGCCAGCAGCAGCACCCCCGGGGAGCAGTACTTC. Protein sequence: CASSSTPGEQYF.

About this clone itself: This specimen includes other DNA sequences encoding the same CDR3. V usage is TRBV29-1 and J usage is TRBJ2-3, with D hard to call. Trimming took off 4 bases at V and 0 bases at J, with 5 bases between the two ends. In germline, CDR1 is SQVTM, CDR2 ANQGSEA. The CDR3 covers 12 residues. Here the CDR3 DNA reads TGCAGCGTTGTTGGTAGCACAGATACGCAGTATTTT. Translated: CSVVGSTDTQYF.

The V and J genes are TRBV30 and TRBJ1-2, with D hard to call. V was shortened by 1 base and J by 3 bases, with 15 bases between the two germline ends. The germline gives CDR1 GTSNPN, CDR2 SVGIG (reference sequence). The CDR3 length is 15 residues. CDR3 in DNA: TGTGCCTGGAGTGGGGCCGGAGAACTACACTATGGCTACACCTTC. This codes for CAWSGAGELHYGYTF.

This clone was counted a few times. The rearrangement uses TRBV29-1 and TRBJ1-1; no definite D call. The CDR3 consists of 14 residues. The V end was cut by 5 bases, the J end by 1 base, with 14 bases between. Germline loops: CDR1 SQVTM, CDR2 ANQGSEA. DNA of the CDR3: TGCAGCGTTCGGACCGACGCGGGGAACACTGAAGCTTTCTTT. This gives the protein CSVRTDAGNTEAFF.

The V call is TRBV2, the J call TRBJ2-1; perhaps TRBD2 as D (6 bases). This CDR3 has 17 amino acids. The V and J ends lost 1 base and 8 bases respectively, with 21 bases between them. The germline CDR1 and CDR2 sequences are SNHLY and FYNNEI. The CDR3 loop reads CASSEGGVWHGTDEQFF. The CDR3 DNA sequence: TGTGCCAGCAGTGAAGGGGGGGTCTGGCACGGCACTGATGAGCAGTTCTTC. Combining the CDR3 with reference TRBV2 and TRBJ2-1 gives the whole variable domain EPEVTQTPSHQVTQMGQEVILRCVPISNHLYFYWYRQILGQKVEFLVSFYNNEISEKSEIFDDQFSVERPDGSNFTLKIRSTKLEDSAMYFCASSEGGVWHGTDEQFFGPGTRLTVL.

The CDR3 reads CASTPGLAGGASSYNEQFF. The CDR3 coding sequence is TGCGCCAGCACCCCCGGACTAGCGGGAGGAGCCAGCTCCTACAATGAGCAGTTCTTC. The J gene is TRBJ2-1, the V gene TRBV5-1, with 14 bases identical to TRBD2. Germline CDR1 and CDR2: SGHRS and YFSETQ. This CDR3 has 19 amino acids. V gave up 6 bases and J gave up 0 bases; unmatched junction bases: 11.

The chain couples TRBV19 to TRBJ1-2; unclear D gene. Looked up from germline, CDR1 is LNHDA and CDR2 is SQIVND (reference sequence). This CDR3 spans 14 amino acids. The ends were cut back, 6 bases at V and 4 bases at J, with 15 bases in the middle. The CDR3 protein is CASSQLDGPYGYTF. DNA of the CDR3: TGTGCCAGTAGCCAACTTGACGGACCCTATGGCTACACCTTC.

The chain recombines TRBV9 with TRBJ2-2; D gene unclear. Per germline, CDR1 SGDLS and CDR2 YYNGEE. The length of the CDR3 is 13 residues. Trimming removed 3 bases at V and 6 bases at J, with 9 bases between. CDR3 DNA: TGTGCCAGCAGCGGGACGGTGTCCGGGGAGCTGTTTTTT. The encoded protein is CASSGTVSGELFF.

The genes are TRBV6-6 and TRBJ1-2; D uncertain. The germline CDR1 and CDR2 sequences are MNHNY and SVGAGI (reference sequence). Trimming took off 6 bases at V and 5 bases at J, with 19 bases between the two ends. This CDR3 is built from 15 residues. For the CDR3, the DNA is TGTGCCAGCAGCCCCGGACTTTTGGAAGGGTATGGCTACACCTTC. It yields the protein CASSPGLLEGYGYTF.

This rearrangement joins TRBV10-3 to TRBJ2-7; 7 nucleotides align to TRBD1. Germline values: CDR1 ENHRY, CDR2 SYGVKD. This CDR3 spans 14 amino acids. Germline trimming cut 2 bases from V and 1 base from J; bases unmatched to any gene: 2. The CDR3 loop is CAISEPDRSYEQYF. CDR3 bases: TGTGCCATCAGTGAGCCGGACAGGTCCTACGAGCAGTACTTC.

The V gene is TRBV30, the J gene TRBJ2-6; D is perhaps TRBD2 (6 bases). The germline V gene has CDR1 GTSNPN and CDR2 SVGIG (reference sequence). This CDR3 region has 18 residues. V lost 1 base to trimming and J lost 0 bases, with 16 bases between them. DNA of the CDR3: TGTGCCTGGAGTGGCGGTGGGACTCACAGCTCTGGGGCCAACGTCCTGACTTTC. Its protein product is CAWSGGGTHSSGANVLTF.

The J gene is TRBJ2-7, the V gene TRBV15, with D possibly matching TRBD1 (5 bases). From germline, CDR1 is LNHNV and CDR2 YYDKDF (reference sequence). This CDR3 spans 14 amino acids. V was pared by 2 bases and J by 2 bases, with 10 bases between. The CDR3 spells CATSRTEQAYEQYF. CDR3 in DNA: TGTGCCACCAGCAGAACAGAACAGGCCTACGAGCAGTACTTC.

This sequence joins TRBV6-5 and TRBJ1-1, with 8 bases matching TRBD1. The CDR3 spans 16 residues. The V gene's germline CDR1 is MNHEY and CDR2 SVGAGI. J lost 3 bases, V lost 0 bases, and 6 bases had no gene match. The CDR3 reads CASSYSQGARDTEAFF. The CDR3 coding sequence is TGTGCCAGCAGTTACTCCCAGGGGGCGAGGGACACTGAAGCTTTCTTT.

This clone occurred once. The chain recombines TRBV2 with TRBJ2-7, with a weak D call TRBD2 (6 bases). This CDR3 has 16 residues. The germline CDR1 and CDR2 sequences are SNHLY and FYNNEI. Trimming pared 1 base from V and 1 base from J, leaving 14 bases between. CDR3 DNA: TGTGCCAGCAGTGAAGGCGCGGAGGGGTCTTCCTACGAGCAGTACTTC. Translated, it gives CASSEGAEGSSYEQYF.

A note on this clone: This specimen includes other DNA sequences encoding the same CDR3. The chain carries TRBV19 and TRBJ2-7; D may be TRBD1 or TRBD2 (6 bases each). The CDR3 totals 13 residues. Looked up from germline, CDR1 is LNHDA and CDR2 is SQIVND (reference sequence). The V end lost 5 bases, the J end lost 3 bases, and 11 bases lay between the germline ends. The DNA of the CDR3 is TGTGCCAGTAGTGCGGGACACCTCTACGAGCAGTACTTC. Amino acids: CASSAGHLYEQYF.

V usage is TRBV4-1 and J usage is TRBJ2-7, with 9 bases lining up with TRBD1. J was trimmed by 6 bases and V by 4 bases; bases with no gene match: 10. The germline V gene encodes CDR1 MGHRA and CDR2 YSYEKL. There are 15 residues in the CDR3. In nucleotides, the CDR3 is TGCGCCAGCAGCCTTGCCGGGACAGGGTCGATCGAGCAGTACTTC. It yields the protein CASSLAGTGSIEQYF.

The V call is TRBV9, the J call TRBJ2-7; D possibly corresponds to TRBD1 (6 bases). Trimming removed 3 bases at V and 4 bases at J, with 17 bases between. CDR1 is SGDLS and CDR2 is YYNGEE in the germline V gene. The CDR3 covers 15 residues. CDR3 coding DNA: TGTGCCAGCAGCGAAACAGGGTTTTATGGGTACGAGCAGTACTTC. This encodes CASSETGFYGYEQYF.

Details on this clone: Other nucleotide sequences in the sample specify the same CDR3. The genes are TRBV4-3 and TRBJ1-3, with D unclear. There are 15 residues in the CDR3. Germline CDR1 and CDR2: LGHNA and YSLEER. V dropped 0 bases and J dropped 1 base, with 7 bases sitting between them. The CDR3 region is CASSQDTGSGNTIYF. The CDR3 DNA follows: TGCGCCAGCAGCCAAGATACGGGATCTGGAAACACCATATATTTT.

The chain couples TRBV4-1 to TRBJ1-5, with D possibly being TRBD1 (6 bases). Trimming removed 1 base from V and 6 bases from J, with 13 bases in between. The CDR3 length is 15 residues. CDR1 MGHRA and CDR2 YSYEKL come from the germline V gene. The CDR3 region has the DNA TGCGCCAGCAGCCAAGTCGGGGGCGCGGTTCAGCCCCAGCATTTT. It is translated as CASSQVGGAVQPQHF.

V gene TRBV18 combines with J gene TRBJ2-7; no firm D call. This CDR3 is built from 15 residues. Deletions cut 3 bases from V and 0 bases from J, with 12 bases between. Germline CDR1 and CDR2: KGHSH and LQKENI. The CDR3 loop reads CASSPGSPGSYEQYF. The CDR3 region has the DNA TGTGCCAGCTCACCCGGGTCACCTGGCTCCTACGAGCAGTACTTC.

The rearrangement uses TRBV7-9 and TRBJ1-6, with a tentative D call TRBD1 (6 bases). The germline V gene encodes CDR1 SEHNR and CDR2 FQNEAQ (reference sequence). There are 14 residues in the CDR3. V gave up 5 bases and J gave up 9 bases, with 14 bases separating them. This chain's CDR3 is CASSPVGGLSPLHF. In DNA, the CDR3 is TGTGCCAGCAGCCCAGTTGGGGGGCTTTCACCCCTCCACTTT.

The chain employs TRBV18 and TRBJ2-5; 11 bases fit TRBD1. V gave up 2 bases and J gave up 4 bases; unmatched junction bases: 6. CDR1 and CDR2 from the germline V gene are KGHSH and LQKENI. This CDR3 is built from 16 residues. The DNA of the CDR3 is TGTGCCAGCTCACCAAATCCGGGACAGGGGGGAGAGACCCAGTACTTC. Amino acid sequence: CASSPNPGQGGETQYF.

The V and J genes are TRBV9 and TRBJ2-1; 8 bases are a match to TRBD2. The CDR3 is 16 residues long. Germline CDR1 and CDR2: SGDLS and YYNGEE. V shed 3 bases and J 3 bases; nucleotides not matched to a gene: 8. The CDR3 DNA sequence: TGTGCCAGCAGCGGGGCGGGAGGAGCTCTCTACAATGAGCAGTTCTTC. Its translation is CASSGAGGALYNEQFF. Drawing the rest from reference TRBV9 and TRBJ2-1, the complete variable domain is DSGVTQTPKHLITATGQRVTLRCSPRSGDLSVYWYQQSLDQGLQFLIQYYNGEERAKGNILERFSAQQFPDLHSELNLSSLELGDSALYFCASSGAGGALYNEQFFGPGTRLTVL.

This chain uses TRBV5-6 with TRBJ2-7, with a weak D call TRBD2 (6 bases). V lost 0 bases and J 7 bases, leaving 11 bases between the germline ends. Germline CDR1 and CDR2: SGHDT and YYEEEE. The CDR3 contains 13 residues. The chain's CDR3 is CASSLGRRGEQYF. CDR3 coding DNA: TGTGCCAGCAGCTTGGGGAGACGGGGGGAGCAGTACTTC.

J is TRBJ2-7 and V is TRBV7-3; 8 bases are a match to TRBD2. V dropped 2 bases and J dropped 3; count of bases not matched to a gene: 6. This CDR3 comprises 15 residues. Germline-derived CDR1 and CDR2 are SGHTA and FQGTGA. The DNA for the CDR3 is TGTGCCAGCAGCTTAGCGGGGGGCCAAAACTACGAGCAGTACTTC. This sequence encodes CASSLAGGQNYEQYF.

J is TRBJ2-1 and V is TRBV5-4; D is ambiguous. Trimming shortened V by 2 bases and J by 5 bases, and 8 bases separated the two germline ends. CDR3 length equals 13 residues. Germline CDR1 and CDR2: SGHNT and YYREEE (reference sequence). CDR3 bases: TGTGCCAGCAGCTTAGGAATAAACAATGAGCAGTTCTTC. This sequence encodes CASSLGINNEQFF.

Regarding this clone: Other DNA sequences in the sample encode the same CDR3. The chain joins TRBV5-4 to TRBJ2-2, with D maybe TRBD2 (6 bases). The CDR3 is 12 residues long. The germline gives CDR1 SGHNT, CDR2 YYREEE (reference sequence). V was trimmed by 4 bases and J by 5 bases, leaving 6 bases between them. The CDR3 region has the DNA TGTGCCAGCAGCCGGGGGACCGGGGAGCTGTTTTTT. It codes for CASSRGTGELFF.

About this clone itself: The identical CDR3 is also encoded by other nucleotide sequences in the sample. The chain couples TRBV5-6 to TRBJ2-3; D is unclear. Germline CDR1 and CDR2: SGHDT and YYEEEE. The CDR3 totals 12 residues. V was shortened by 0 bases and J by 5 bases, with 4 bases between the two germline ends. The CDR3 DNA sequence: TGTGCCAGCAGCTTGGAGCAAGATACGCAGTATTTT. This sequence encodes CASSLEQDTQYF.